This T cell receptor (beta chain) was sequenced during a study of Graves' ophthalmopathy and Graves' hyperthyroidism. Transcripts of RNA were the source for amplifying TCR beta CDR3 regions. The workflow started with a first-round RT-PCR run with HTBI primers and then moved on to a second-round multiplex PCR. One entry per CDR3 protein, called by TCRdb with MiXCR from the multiplex PCR reads. The repertoire consists of about 620,000 distinct CDR3 sequences, with about 20% occurring once and the leading ten covering about 6.6%. This clonotype was recorded at least ten times. The germline V gene has CDR1 SQVTM and CDR2 ANQGSEA. V lost 2 bases and J lost 6, with 28 bases in between. The CDR3 runs 18 residues. Eligible hyperthyroidism cases comprised new diagnoses of under 2 months' duration in individuals aged 18 to 65.

The material sequenced was peripheral blood. This clonotype was obtained from a woman in her late teens or twenties with stable Graves' hyperthyroidism. Some clones in this sample may be carry-over from other donors' samples. The chain combines TRBV29-1 with TRBJ1-2, with D tentatively TRBD1 (6 bases). Here the CDR3 DNA reads TGCAGCGTTGAAAGCCTTCCCTTTGGGGGACAAAAAGTGGATGGCTACACCTTC. As protein: CSVESLPFGGQKVDGYTF. Full variable domain (remainder filled in from reference TRBV29-1 and TRBJ1-2): SAVISQKPSRDICQRGTSLTIQCQVDSQVTMMFWYRQQPGQSLTLIATANQGSEATYESGFVIDKFPISRPNLTFSTLTVSNMSPEDSSIYLCSVESLPFGGQKVDGYTFGSGTRLTVV.